This passage covers 3 T cell receptor beta chains from one sample sequenced in a study of siplizumab effects on memory and regulatory T cells. Clones were read by immunoSEQ multiplex PCR, and TCRdb kept only the in-frame ones, dropping some. The sample shows about 85,000 clones, just under 95% of them seen only once. The source material was CD8+ T cells sorted from blood. Receptors originate from a human donor in good health.

The DNA for the CDR3 is TGCGCCAGCAGCTTGGACAGAGTGAACTATGGCTACACCTTC. It is translated as CASSLDRVNYGYTF. V and J are TRBV5-1 and TRBJ1-2; no reliable D call. Between the trimmed V and J ends, which lost 0 bases and 2 bases, there was a span of 8 bases. The CDR3 totals 14 residues. Germline V gene lookup returns CDR1 SGHRS and CDR2 YFSETQ.

The rearrangement joins TRBV27 to TRBJ2-1; maybe TRBD2 (6 bases). V was pared by 3 bases and J by 7 bases, with 25 bases between. This CDR3 contains 18 residues. Germline lookup yields CDR1 MNHEY and CDR2 SMNVEV (reference sequence). CDR3 in DNA: TGTGCCAGCAGTTTCCTCCCTTTAGCGGCCGAGGAGGAAAATGAGCAGTTCTTC. It yields the protein CASSFLPLAAEEENEQFF.

The rearrangement joins TRBV5-1 to TRBJ1-2, with unresolved D. The CDR3 contains 14 residues. The V gene lost 4 bases and the J gene lost 3 bases, with 13 bases spanning the gap. Germline V gives CDR1 SGHRS, CDR2 YFSETQ. The CDR3 sequence is CASSPTSAHYGYTF. The CDR3 region has the DNA TGCGCCAGCAGCCCCACCTCAGCACACTATGGCTACACCTTC. Variable domain in full (rest from reference TRBV5-1 and TRBJ1-2): KAGVTQTPRYLIKTRGQQVTLSCSPISGHRSVSWYQQTPGQGLQFLFEYFSETQRNKGNFPGRFSGRQFSNSRSEMNVSTLELGDSALYLCASSPTSAHYGYTFGSGTRLTVV.